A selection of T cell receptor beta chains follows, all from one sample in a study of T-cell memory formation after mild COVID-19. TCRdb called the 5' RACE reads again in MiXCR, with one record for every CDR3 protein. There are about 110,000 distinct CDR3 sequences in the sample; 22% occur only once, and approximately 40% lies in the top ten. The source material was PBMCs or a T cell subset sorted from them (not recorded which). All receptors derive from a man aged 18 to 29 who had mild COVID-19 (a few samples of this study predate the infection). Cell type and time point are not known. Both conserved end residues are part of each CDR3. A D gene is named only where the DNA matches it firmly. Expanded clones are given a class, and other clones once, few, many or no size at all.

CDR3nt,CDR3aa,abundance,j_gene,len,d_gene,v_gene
TGTGCCAGCAGCGAGGGGACTAGCGGGGGCCTGTACCAAGAGACCCAGTACTTC,CASSEGTSGGLYQETQYF,-,TRBJ2-5,18,TRBD2,TRBV9
TGCGCCAGCAGCCACGGGACAGCACGCCCTGAAGCTTTCTTT,CASSHGTARPEAFF,-,TRBJ1-1,14,TRBD1,TRBV5-1
TGCGCCAGCAGCCACCTCAGGGGTAGCTCCTACAATGAGCAGTTCTTC,CASSHLRGSSYNEQFF,-,TRBJ2-1,16,-,TRBV4-1
TGTGCCAGCAGTCTCGGGACAGCCATTAATCAGCCCCAGCATTTT,CASSLGTAINQPQHF,-,TRBJ1-5,15,TRBD1,TRBV11-3
TGTGCCAGCAGTTACTCGAGCACGAACACCGGGGAGCTGTTTTTT,CASSYSSTNTGELFF,few,TRBJ2-2,15,-,TRBV6-6
TGCGCCAGCAGCCACCCCGGGGGCGGTACGGGCAATGAGCAGTTCTTC,CASSHPGGGTGNEQFF,-,TRBJ2-1,16,-,TRBV4-1
TGTGCCAGCAGCTTACCCGGGACTAGCGGGGGTGAAGATACGCAGTATTTT,CASSLPGTSGGEDTQYF,-,TRBJ2-3,17,TRBD2,TRBV7-2
TGTGCCAGCAGTTCCCCTAGGGTCGCACCCCTCCACTTT,CASSSPRVAPLHF,few,TRBJ1-6,13,-,TRBV28
TGTGCCAGCAGTCCGACCCCCTCGGATACGCAGTATTTT,CASSPTPSDTQYF,few,TRBJ2-3,13,-,TRBV6-6
TGTGCCAGCAGCCCCGACTGGTATGGCTACACCTTC,CASSPDWYGYTF,-,TRBJ1-2,12,-,TRBV7-9
TGTGCCAGCAGTTCTAGTCTTGAAGCTTTCTTT,CASSSSLEAFF,-,TRBJ1-1,11,-,TRBV28
TGCGCCAGCAGCCAATATGGGACTGAAGCTTTCTTT,CASSQYGTEAFF,-,TRBJ1-1,12,-,TRBV4-1
TGTGCCAGCAGCCCGGGTGGGACTGGGACGGTAGATACGCAGTATTTT,CASSPGGTGTVDTQYF,few,TRBJ2-3,16,-,TRBV7-2
TGCAGCGTATTCGGCAGGGGCTACGAGCAGTACTTC,CSVFGRGYEQYF,-,TRBJ2-7,12,-,TRBV29-1
TGTGCCAGCAGTTGGGGGGCAGGGTCCGGGGAGCTGTTTTTT,CASSWGAGSGELFF,-,TRBJ2-2,14,-,TRBV27
TGTGCCAGCAGTAAAACGGATCTAGGCAATCAGCCCCAGCATTTT,CASSKTDLGNQPQHF,few,TRBJ1-5,15,-,TRBV2
TGTGCCAGCAGTGACCCTCCTAGCGGGGGAACAGATACGCAGTATTTT,CASSDPPSGGTDTQYF,-,TRBJ2-3,16,TRBD2,TRBV28
TGTGCCAGCAGTCCGACGGAGACCTCCTACGAGCAGTACTTC,CASSPTETSYEQYF,-,TRBJ2-7,14,-,TRBV27
TGCAGTGCTAGAGCAGACGGGACTAGCGGGGAAGAGACCCAGTACTTC,CSARADGTSGEETQYF,-,TRBJ2-5,16,TRBD2,TRBV20-1
TGCGCCAGCAGCGTGACACCATCCTACGAGCAGTACTTC,CASSVTPSYEQYF,-,TRBJ2-7,13,-,TRBV5-1
TGTGCCAGCAGCTTGCTCACAGCCGAGCTTATAGTTCAGTACTTC,CASSLLTAELIVQYF,many,TRBJ2-4,15,-,TRBV5-5
TGCGCCAGCAGCCAAGATGACGGGGCGGGTTCACCCCTCCACTTT,CASSQDDGAGSPLHF,-,TRBJ1-6,15,-,TRBV4-3
TGCGCCAGCAGCCCGGACAGGGGAAGGAGCACTGAAGCTTTCTTT,CASSPDRGRSTEAFF,-,TRBJ1-1,15,TRBD1,TRBV4-3
TGTGCCAGCACCCACCCGAGGGGTCACAATGAGCAGTTCTTC,CASTHPRGHNEQFF,-,TRBJ2-1,14,-,TRBV12-3/TRBV12-4
TGTGCCAGCAGTAGGGGACAGGTGGGCTCTGGGGCCAACGTCCTGACTTTC,CASSRGQVGSGANVLTF,-,TRBJ2-6,17,TRBD1,TRBV6-5
TGTGCCAGCAGTTTTTCGGGGGGGGCCTACAATGAGCAGTTCTTC,CASSFSGGAYNEQFF,-,TRBJ2-1,15,TRBD2,TRBV6-5
TGTGCCAGCAGCTTATCTAGCGGGGGGGCCTATGAGCAGTTCTTC,CASSLSSGGAYEQFF,few,TRBJ2-1,15,TRBD2,TRBV7-9
TGTGCCAGCAATATAGGGTTCACCGGGGAGCTGTTTTTT,CASNIGFTGELFF,few,TRBJ2-2,13,-,TRBV12-3/TRBV12-4
TGTGCAGATAGCGGGGGCCAATACAATGAGCAGTTCTTC,CADSGGQYNEQFF,-,TRBJ2-1,13,TRBD2,TRBV11-2
TGTGCCAGCAGCTACGGACAGGCAAATTCACCCCTCCACTTT,CASSYGQANSPLHF,few,TRBJ1-6,14,TRBD1,TRBV5-8
TGTGCCAGCAGTCCGACGCTAGCTGCCACAGATACGCAGTATTTT,CASSPTLAATDTQYF,-,TRBJ2-3,15,-,TRBV2
TGCAGCGTCCTTCTGGCAGACACGCTCTATGGCTACACCTTC,CSVLLADTLYGYTF,few,TRBJ1-2,14,-,TRBV29-1
TGTGCCAGCAGTGAATTACCAGGGGGTGTACGCCAAGAGACCCAGTACTTC,CASSELPGGVRQETQYF,-,TRBJ2-5,17,TRBD1,TRBV25-1
TGTGCCAGCAGCGGACAGGGCGATACGCAGTATTTT,CASSGQGDTQYF,-,TRBJ2-3,12,TRBD1,TRBV9
TGTGCCAGCAGCTTAGATGGACTAGCGGGGGGCCTCGACCAAGAGACCCAGTACTTC,CASSLDGLAGGLDQETQYF,-,TRBJ2-5,19,TRBD2,TRBV11-2
TGTGCCAGCAGCTACCCTGGGACAGGACCGGGGGATTTC,CASSYPGTGPGDF,many,TRBJ2-1,13,TRBD1,TRBV7-9
TGTGCCAGCAGCCGTACCCAGATTGTAACGCCCCCAGGCTACACCTTC,CASSRTQIVTPPGYTF,-,TRBJ1-2,16,-,TRBV14
TGTGCCAGCAGCGACCGACAGGGGCGGAATGAAAAACTGTTTTTT,CASSDRQGRNEKLFF,few,TRBJ1-4,15,-,TRBV21-1
TGCGCCAGCAGCCATGGCCCGGGCTGGGAGCAGTTCTTC,CASSHGPGWEQFF,few,TRBJ2-1,13,-,TRBV4-1
TGCGCCAGCAGCCAGGAGCGGGGGTGGTCTGGGGCCAACGTCCTGACTTTC,CASSQERGWSGANVLTF,-,TRBJ2-6,17,TRBD2,TRBV4-3
TGCAGTGCTAGCGGGACAGGGGTCAATTCACCCCTCCACTTT,CSASGTGVNSPLHF,few,TRBJ1-6,14,TRBD1,TRBV20-1
TGCGCCAGCAGCCCCGGGGGGAGTAGCGGGACCTACAATGAGCAGTTCTTC,CASSPGGSSGTYNEQFF,few,TRBJ2-1,17,TRBD2,TRBV4-1
TGTGCCAGCAGAGCGACAGGCCTCCCTGACATTCAGTACTTC,CASRATGLPDIQYF,-,TRBJ2-4,14,-,TRBV2
TGTGCCAGCAGTTTCGGGGGGGTCAATGAGCAGTTCTTC,CASSFGGVNEQFF,-,TRBJ2-1,13,TRBD2,TRBV12-3/TRBV12-4
TGTGCCAGCAGTTACCAAGGGGGCCACTATGGCTACACCTTC,CASSYQGGHYGYTF,-,TRBJ1-2,14,TRBD1,TRBV6-5
TGTGCCAGTCTAGGGGGACCCCTGGAAGCTTTCTTT,CASLGGPLEAFF,few,TRBJ1-1,12,-,TRBV19
TGTGCCAGCAGTTTCAGGGGATTGAACACTGAAGCTTTCTTT,CASSFRGLNTEAFF,-,TRBJ1-1,14,-,TRBV27
TGCGCCAGCAGCTGGACTAGTCCCCACCAAGAGACCCAGTACTTC,CASSWTSPHQETQYF,-,TRBJ2-5,15,TRBD2,TRBV5-1
TGTGCCAGCAGCTACTCCGGGACAGGTAGACCCGGGGAGCTGTTTTTT,CASSYSGTGRPGELFF,-,TRBJ2-2,16,TRBD1,TRBV5-6